The 29 T cell receptor beta chains given below trace back to one sample, sequenced in a study of blood T cells in healthy people across ages. A second PCR, run for 7 to 11 cycles, used a sample-barcoded 5' primer plus a J-beta primer mix. One entry per CDR3 protein results from TCRdb running MiXCR on the 5' RACE reads. The repertoire has around 1.1 million distinct CDR3 sequences, around two fifths of them found once; the top ten carry around 12%. The sequencing input was blood. The source of these receptors is a man aged 18 to 30 in good health.

The chain carries TRBV6-2 or TRBV6-3 and TRBJ2-5, with D possibly TRBD2 on 5 matching bases. CDR1 MNHEY and CDR2 SVGEGT come from the germline V gene. V was clipped by 2 bases and J by 7 bases, with 11 bases between them. This CDR3 region has 13 residues. The CDR3 loop reads CASSYVGEGTQYF. Here the CDR3 DNA reads TGTGCCAGCAGTTACGTAGGAGAGGGGACCCAGTACTTC.

V gene TRBV6-6 combines with J gene TRBJ2-2; D remains unclear. Germline V gene lookup returns CDR1 MNHNY and CDR2 SVGAGI (reference sequence). The V end lost 2 bases, the J end lost 6 bases, and 10 bases lay between the germline ends. This CDR3 is 14 amino acids long. The CDR3 DNA reads as TGTGCCAGCAGTTACAGGGCCACGGCCGGGGAGCTGTTTTTT. It encodes CASSYRATAGELFF.

This clonotype showed up many times. The chain couples TRBV4-3 to TRBJ2-3, with 8 bases that match TRBD2. CDR1 and CDR2 (germline): LGHNA, YSLEER. This CDR3 is 16 amino acids long. J gave up 6 bases and V 0 bases, and 8 bases lay outside the gene matches. CDR3 sequence: CASSQDLAGHGDTQYF. In DNA form, the CDR3 reads TGCGCCAGCAGCCAAGATCTAGCGGGTCATGGGGATACGCAGTATTTT.

The chain combines TRBV7-2 with TRBJ2-3, with D perhaps TRBD1 or TRBD2 (6 bases each). V shed 7 bases and J shed 0 bases, with 20 bases lying between them. The CDR3 sequence is 17 residues long. The V gene's germline CDR1 is SGHTA and CDR2 FQGNSA. The CDR3 DNA is TGTGCCAGCAAATTAGGGGGAGGCGGGTTTAGCACAGATACGCAGTATTTT. Its translation: CASKLGGGGFSTDTQYF.

This clonotype came up once. This may be a read error: a much more frequent sequence differs by one nucleotide. The rearrangement uses TRBV4-1 and TRBJ2-5; D unresolved. CDR1 and CDR2 (germline): MGHRA, YSYEKL. The CDR3 is 13 amino acids. V was clipped by 1 base and J by 11 bases, with 14 bases between them. As DNA, the CDR3 is TGCGCCAGCAGCCAAGGCAGAGCTGATGAGCAGTACTTC. It yields the protein CASSQGRADEQYF.

The gene calls are TRBV7-2 and TRBJ1-6; weak D call: TRBD1 (6 bases). From germline, CDR1 is SGHTA and CDR2 FQGNSA. Trimming pared 8 bases from V and 10 bases from J, leaving 24 bases between. The CDR3 totals 16 residues. CDR3 region: CASCAEQSPGASPLHF. The CDR3 nucleotides are TGTGCCAGCTGCGCAGAACAGTCTCCAGGGGCATCACCCCTCCACTTT.

The sample holds many counts of this clonotype. CDR3 amino acids: CASSLLGRGGPDTQYF. CDR3 nucleotide sequence: TGTGCCAGCAGCTTATTAGGGCGGGGGGGCCCAGATACGCAGTATTTT. The chain employs TRBV7-2 and TRBJ2-3, with 9 positions matching TRBD2. With V trimmed by 2 bases and J by 4 bases, 7 bases remained unmatched. Germline CDR1 SGHTA, CDR2 FQGNSA. This CDR3 is built from 16 residues.

This clonotype has a single count. The chain combines TRBV5-1 with TRBJ2-2, with 9 bases that match TRBD2. This CDR3 is built from 17 residues. The V segment lost 1 base and the J segment 2 bases; nucleotides outside the gene matches: 6. Germline V CDR1 and CDR2: SGHRS, YFSETQ. The CDR3 loop reads CASSLRSGGTNTGELFF. CDR3 DNA sequence: TGCGCCAGCAGCTTGCGGAGCGGGGGGACCAACACCGGGGAGCTGTTTTTT.

The table lists this clonotype with a few counts. The rearrangement joins TRBV10-3 to TRBJ1-1; TRBD1 is a possible D gene (6 bases). Looked up from germline, CDR1 is ENHRY and CDR2 is SYGVKD. Trimming removed 3 bases from V and 1 base from J, with 12 bases in between. The CDR3 has 15 residues. The DNA of the CDR3 is TGTGCCATCAGTGACCCGGGACACAAGAACACTGAAGCTTTCTTT. The encoded protein is CAISDPGHKNTEAFF.

The CDR3 region has the DNA TGTGCCAGCAGCTTGGTGACAGGGGCAAGGGTCGATGAGCAGTTCTTC. Protein product: CASSLVTGARVDEQFF. The rearrangement links TRBV7-9 to TRBJ2-1; 8 bases align to TRBD1. There are 16 residues in the CDR3. V trimming: 3 bases; J trimming: 8 bases; junction bases outside the gene matches: 12. Germline V gene data show CDR1 as SEHNR and CDR2 as FQNEAQ (reference sequence).

V usage is TRBV7-9 and J usage is TRBJ2-3, with TRBD1 identical over 9 bases. There are 14 residues in the CDR3. Germline CDR1 and CDR2: SEHNR and FQNEAQ (reference sequence). V lost 10 bases to trimming and J lost 0 bases; unmatched junction nucleotides: 5. The CDR3 coding sequence is TGTGCCAACAGGGGGCTAGATAGCACAGATACGCAGTATTTT. It translates to CANRGLDSTDTQYF.

A single count supports this clonotype. V is TRBV7-3 and J is TRBJ1-1, with D possibly matching TRBD1 (5 bases). V shed 5 bases and J shed 1 base, with 11 bases lying between them. Germline V gene lookup returns CDR1 SGHTA and CDR2 FQGTGA. This CDR3 has 14 amino acids. The CDR3 spells CASSIGHSNTEAFF. The CDR3 region has the DNA TGTGCCAGCAGCATTGGACATTCGAACACTGAAGCTTTCTTT.

This clonotype was observed a handful of times. This chain connects TRBV6-6 to TRBJ2-1; the D gene could be TRBD1 or TRBD2 (6 bases each). The DNA matches TRBJ2-7 better at its end, which makes the J call doubtful. The CDR3 sequence is 13 residues long. Germline CDR1 is MNHNY and CDR2 is SVGAGI (reference sequence). The CDR3 coding sequence is TGTGCCACGGGGGCGATCTCCTACAATGAGCAGTACTTC. Translating it yields CATGAISYNEQYF.

This clonotype occurred a few times. The chain is built from TRBV5-1 and TRBJ2-3, with D uncertain. The germline CDR1 and CDR2 sequences are SGHRS and YFSETQ. V dropped 0 bases and J dropped 2 bases, with 22 bases sitting between them. This CDR3 contains 19 residues. The DNA for the CDR3 is TGCGCCAGCAGCTTGGCCTTTGGCCAGCGAAAAGATCTCACAGATACGCAGTATTTT. Its protein product is CASSLAFGQRKDLTDTQYF. Looking up the rest from reference TRBV5-1 and TRBJ2-3 gives the full variable domain: KAGVTQTPRYLIKTRGQQVTLSCSPISGHRSVSWYQQTPGQGLQFLFEYFSETQRNKGNFPGRFSGRQFSNSRSEMNVSTLELGDSALYLCASSLAFGQRKDLTDTQYFGPGTRLTVL.

This clonotype has ten or more counts. CDR3 loop: CASSPVENTQYF. CDR3 DNA: TGTGCCAGCAGCCCGGTCGAGAATACGCAGTATTTT. The V gene is TRBV28, the J gene TRBJ2-3, with D uncertain. With 6 bases removed from V and 7 bases from J, the gap between germline ends came to 11 bases. The CDR3 sequence is 12 residues long. Germline V gene data show CDR1 as MDHEN and CDR2 as SYDVKM.

This clonotype was recorded only once. The genes are TRBV13 and TRBJ1-1; D unclear. Trimming removed 5 bases from V and 5 bases from J, with 9 bases in between. CDR3 length: 12 residues. From germline, CDR1 is PRHDT and CDR2 FYEKMQ (reference sequence). The CDR3 region has the DNA TGTGCCAGCAGCGCCCTGCAAACTGAAGCTTTCTTT. The encoded protein is CASSALQTEAFF.

This clonotype was detected only a few times. The gene calls are TRBV6-5 and TRBJ2-7; no clear D. This CDR3 spans 15 amino acids. Deletions cut 0 bases from V and 3 bases from J, with 12 bases between. The germline gives CDR1 MNHEY, CDR2 SVGAGI. The CDR3 loop reads CASSYSDPRNYEQYF. DNA for the CDR3: TGTGCCAGCAGTTACTCTGACCCAAGAAACTACGAGCAGTACTTC.

The J gene is TRBJ2-5, the V gene TRBV7-9; no clear D. The CDR3 spans 15 residues. The germline V gene has CDR1 SEHNR and CDR2 FQNEAQ (reference sequence). V was clipped by 1 base and J by 2 bases, with 11 bases between them. CDR3 DNA sequence: TGTGCCAGCAGCTTAGTACCCAGACGGCAAGAGACCCAGTACTTC. Amino acids: CASSLVPRRQETQYF.

CDR3 amino acids: CASSENGGNTQYF. For the CDR3, the DNA is TGTGCCAGCAGTGAAAACGGGGGTAATACGCAGTATTTT. The gene calls are TRBV2 and TRBJ2-3; a weak D match, TRBD2 (6 bases). V lost 2 bases and J lost 7, with 10 bases in between. CDR3 size: 13 residues. CDR1 is SNHLY, CDR2 FYNNEI, per germline.

The chain carries TRBV20-1 and TRBJ2-3; D tentatively reads TRBD1 or TRBD2 (6 bases each). V gave up 5 bases and J gave up 4 bases, with 19 bases separating them. The length of the CDR3 is 15 residues. Germline CDR1 and CDR2: DFQATT and SNEGSKA (reference sequence). The CDR3 protein is CSASRPDGGPDTQYF. The CDR3 DNA reads as TGCAGTGCTTCCCGACCTGACGGGGGCCCAGATACGCAGTATTTT.

This clonotype has a count of ten or more. The V call is TRBV7-8, the J call TRBJ1-1; D is uncertain. V shed 1 base and J shed 3 bases, with 6 bases lying between them. The CDR3 spans 13 residues. The V gene's germline CDR1 is SGHVS and CDR2 FQNEAQ. The CDR3 spells CASSLGFYTEAFF. As DNA, the CDR3 is TGTGCCAGCAGCTTAGGATTCTACACTGAAGCTTTCTTT. The complete variable domain, with remaining parts taken from reference TRBV7-8 and TRBJ1-1, reads GAGVSQSPRYKVAKRGQDVALRCDPISGHVSLFWYQQALGQGPEFLTYFQNEAQLDKSGLPSDRFFAERPEGSVSTLKIQRTQQEDSAVYLCASSLGFYTEAFFGQGTRLTVV.

This clonotype was seen more than once but under ten times. V gene TRBV6-1 combines with J gene TRBJ1-2, with D hard to call. Germline V gene data show CDR1 as MNHNS and CDR2 as SASEGT. The CDR3 spans 13 residues. The ends were cut back, 6 bases at V and 7 bases at J, with 15 bases in the middle. The DNA of the CDR3 is TGTGCCAGCAGATATGGAGCCGATGGTGGCTACACCTTC. Translating it yields CASRYGADGGYTF.

The chain uses TRBV6-5 and TRBJ2-5; D may be TRBD2 (5 bases). The V gene's germline CDR1 is MNHEY and CDR2 SVGAGI. V lost 2 bases and J lost 3, with 16 bases in between. The CDR3 totals 16 residues. The CDR3 nucleotides are TGTGCCAGCAGTTACCGACATTCGGCGGGTAAAGAGACCCAGTACTTC. Translated, it gives CASSYRHSAGKETQYF.

Only a few counts were recorded for this clonotype. This sequence joins TRBV20-1 and TRBJ2-3; no firm D call. The germline V and J ends were trimmed by 3 bases and 0 bases, with 10 bases remaining between them. Germline values: CDR1 DFQATT, CDR2 SNEGSKA (reference sequence). This CDR3 region has 14 residues. This chain's CDR3 is CSARPRVSTDTQYF. CDR3 DNA: TGCAGTGCTAGGCCTCGGGTCAGCACAGATACGCAGTATTTT.

J is TRBJ1-3 and V is TRBV7-2, with a possible D match to TRBD1 (6 bases). V lost 2 bases, J lost 4 bases, and 12 bases lay in between. The CDR3 extends over 15 amino acids. Germline CDR1 and CDR2: SGHTA and FQGNSA. The CDR3 DNA follows: TGTGCCAGCAGCTTACGAGGGGGGTCAGGAAACACCATATATTTT. Translated, it gives CASSLRGGSGNTIYF.

The CDR3: CSALSRGGAGEQYF. The CDR3 DNA reads TGCAGTGCTTTATCCCGCGGGGGGGCCGGCGAGCAGTACTTC. The V gene is TRBV20-1, the J gene TRBJ2-7; 9 bases are a match to TRBD2. The CDR3 runs to 14 residues. The V gene's germline CDR1 is DFQATT and CDR2 SNEGSKA (reference sequence). The V gene end was trimmed by 5 bases and the J gene end by 6 bases; junction bases not matched to a gene: 11.

V is TRBV12-3 or TRBV12-4 and J is TRBJ1-2, with unresolved D. Trimming cost V 5 bases and J 3 bases, with 13 bases left between them. The CDR3 is 14 amino acids. The chain's CDR3 is CASSLTGWDYGYTF. The CDR3 nucleotides read TGTGCCAGCAGTCTGACCGGATGGGACTATGGCTACACCTTC.

This clonotype was found many times. V and J are TRBV12-3 or TRBV12-4 and TRBJ1-2, with a possible D match to TRBD1 (6 bases). Trimming left V 5 bases short and J 4 bases short, with 11 bases between. The CDR3 has 13 residues. The CDR3: CASSEQGGYGYTF. CDR3 bases: TGTGCCAGCAGTGAACAGGGAGGCTATGGCTACACCTTC.

This clonotype was recorded only once. This chain links TRBV5-4 with TRBJ2-6; D unclear. Trimming pared 4 bases from V and 0 bases from J, leaving 11 bases between. The CDR3 is made up of 16 amino acids. CDR1 and CDR2 from the germline V gene are SGHNT and YYREEE (reference sequence). The CDR3 sequence: CASSEGRYSGANVLTF. For the CDR3, the DNA is TGTGCCAGCAGCGAAGGACGGTACTCTGGGGCCAACGTCCTGACTTTC. The full variable domain, rest sourced from reference TRBV5-4 and TRBJ2-6, is ETGVTQSPTHLIKTRGQQVTLRCSSQSGHNTVSWYQQALGQGPQFIFQYYREEENGRGNFPPRFSGLQFPNYSSELNVNALELDDSALYLCASSEGRYSGANVLTFGAGSRLTVL.